These 5 T cell receptor beta chains came from one sample sequenced in a study of blood T cell repertoires in COVID-19 (dated by TCRdb to about 2020). Library creation used the immunoSEQ multiplex PCR assay. Entries here come from immuneACCESS through TCRdb and include only in-frame sequences with V and J called. Some clones fail to appear in such tables; in the studies checked, an unresolved V gene covers under half of the shortfall, and the cause of the remainder is unknown. Within this sample are fewer than 250,000 clones, with less than 85% of them counted one time only. More than 2.5% of the sample rests with the top ten. The sample consisted of PBMCs or T cells enriched from blood (not recorded which). The receptors were gathered from a woman aged 25 to 39 who had recovered from COVID-19.

The chain carries TRBV27 and TRBJ2-7; 8 bases agree with TRBD1. Germline V CDR1 and CDR2: MNHEY, SMNVEV (reference sequence). This CDR3 contains 16 residues. V lost 6 bases, J lost 5 bases, and 15 bases stayed unmatched. The CDR3 sequence: CASSRQIRDRIHEQYF. The CDR3 DNA follows: TGTGCCAGCAGCCGCCAAATCCGGGACAGGATCCACGAGCAGTACTTC.

The chain recombines TRBV9 with TRBJ1-1; tentatively, D is TRBD1 (6 bases). Deletions cut 3 bases from V and 2 bases from J, with 11 bases between. The CDR3 has 14 residues. Per germline, CDR1 SGDLS and CDR2 YYNGEE. CDR3 in amino acids: CASSAPGTNTEAFF. The CDR3 DNA follows: TGTGCCAGCAGCGCCCCAGGGACAAACACTGAAGCTTTCTTT.

The genes are TRBV23-1 and TRBJ2-7; TRBD1 agrees at 7 bases. TRBV23-1 is classed as an ORF, of uncertain function. CDR3 length equals 13 residues. V gave up 7 bases and J gave up 4 bases; unmatched junction bases: 7. The DNA of the CDR3 is TGCGCCAGCACCGGCCAGGGGGAATACGAGCAGTACTTC. As protein: CASTGQGEYEQYF.

The V call is TRBV18, the J call TRBJ2-1; a weak D match, TRBD2 (6 bases). The CDR3 loop spans 13 amino acids. Germline assignment: CDR1 KGHSH and CDR2 LQKENI. The germline V and J ends were trimmed by 6 bases and 7 bases, with 13 bases remaining between them. The CDR3 sequence is CASSFGRTNEQFF. The CDR3 DNA reads as TGTGCCAGCTCTTTCGGGAGAACTAATGAGCAGTTCTTC.

The DNA of the CDR3 is TGTGCCAGCAGCCACGGCCCCAGGGGGGTTGATTCACCCCTCCACTTT. Translating it yields CASSHGPRGVDSPLHF. This chain joins TRBV9 and TRBJ1-6; 7 positions agree with TRBD1. The CDR3 runs to 16 residues. V was clipped by 4 bases and J by 8 bases; unmatched bases: 12. Germline V gives CDR1 SGDLS, CDR2 YYNGEE.